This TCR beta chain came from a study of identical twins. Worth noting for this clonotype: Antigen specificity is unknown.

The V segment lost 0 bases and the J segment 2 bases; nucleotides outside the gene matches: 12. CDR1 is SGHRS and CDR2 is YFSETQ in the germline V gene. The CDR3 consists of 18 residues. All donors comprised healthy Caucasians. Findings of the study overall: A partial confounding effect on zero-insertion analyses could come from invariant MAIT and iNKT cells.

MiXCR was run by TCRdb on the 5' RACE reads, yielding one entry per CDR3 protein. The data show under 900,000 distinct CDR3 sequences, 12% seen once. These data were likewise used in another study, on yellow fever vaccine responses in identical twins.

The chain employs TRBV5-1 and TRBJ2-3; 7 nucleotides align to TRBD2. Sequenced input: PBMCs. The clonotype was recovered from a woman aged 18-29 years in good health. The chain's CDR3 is CASSLVSSSGYYTDTQYF. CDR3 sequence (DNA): TGCGCCAGCAGCTTGGTTAGCTCTAGCGGTTACTACACAGATACGCAGTATTTT. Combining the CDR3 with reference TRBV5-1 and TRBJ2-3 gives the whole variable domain KAGVTQTPRYLIKTRGQQVTLSCSPISGHRSVSWYQQTPGQGLQFLFEYFSETQRNKGNFPGRFSGRQFSNSRSEMNVSTLELGDSALYLCASSLVSSSGYYTDTQYFGPGTRLTVL.